This T cell receptor (beta chain) came from a study of PD-L1 blockade in urothelial cancer. Looking at the study overall: Researchers found blood samples held a median of approximately 150,000 T cells.

The germline V gene encodes CDR1 SSHAT and CDR2 FNYEAQ (reference sequence). Unmatched junction bases numbered 9, after V lost 5 bases and J lost 0 bases. CDR3 length: 16 amino acids. This table comes from immunoSEQ multiplex PCR, and its TCRdb copy is limited to in-frame clones, with some not included. The sample lists about 38,000 clones, over 75% seen once, with around 7.7% in the top ten. The sequences come from PBMCs, collected around atezolizumab (anti-PD-L1) treatment. This clonotype originated in a man between 65 and 79 years old with urothelial cancer. The chain joins TRBV7-7 to TRBJ2-5, with 7 nucleotides matching TRBD2. CDR3 sequence reads: CASSLTGSGHQETQYF. The CDR3 region has the DNA TGTGCCAGCAGCCTCACAGGTAGCGGGCACCAAGAGACCCAGTACTTC.